This T cell receptor beta chain was profiled in a study of T cells after posttransplantation cyclophosphamide. General study findings and limits: After PTCy, TRB diversity resembled that of CNI/methotrexate controls.

Per germline, CDR1 DFQATT and CDR2 SNEGSKA (reference sequence). The V and J ends lost 4 bases and 0 bases respectively, with 3 bases between them. The CDR3 has 11 residues. Sequencing was performed with immunoSEQ multiplex PCR; in TCRdb, only in-frame clones are kept and a portion is missing. The sample has tens of thousands of clones, none seen only once. This clone was counted ten times or more. Its matching antigen is unknown. The chain joins TRBV20-1 to TRBJ1-1; unclear D gene. This TCR was recovered from a man aged 45 to 65 in good health, CMV-negative, and a related stem cell transplant donor. Sequencing was done on a sample of PBMCs. In nucleotides, the CDR3 is TGCAGTGCTATCGTGAACACTGAAGCTTTCTTT. This sequence encodes CSAIVNTEAFF.